The 27 T cell receptor beta chains presented below share a single source sample, sequenced in a study of early T cells in non-severe SARS-CoV-2 infection. TCRdb processed the 5' RACE reads anew with MiXCR; each CDR3 protein has one entry. Among roughly 100,000 distinct CDR3 sequences listed, under 15% were seen once. Sequencing was done on a sample of whole blood. All receptors derive from an adult who was a healthcare worker with PCR-confirmed SARS-CoV-2 infection or an uninfected control (not recorded which).

In its sample, this clonotype was seen many times. This chain connects TRBV7-6 to TRBJ2-3; D unresolved. In germline, CDR1 is SGHVS, CDR2 FNYEAQ. Trimming stripped 4 bases from V and 3 bases from J, with 14 bases between. The CDR3 is made up of 15 amino acids. The CDR3 DNA sequence: TGTGCCAGCAGCTCCCCCTTAGACTCTACAGATACGCAGTATTTT. It codes for CASSSPLDSTDTQYF.

In its sample, this clonotype was seen a few times. This sequence joins TRBV20-1 and TRBJ2-5; D is undetermined. CDR3 size: 10 residues. V lost 1 base to trimming and J lost 5 bases, with 2 bases between them. Germline V gene lookup returns CDR1 DFQATT and CDR2 SNEGSKA (reference sequence). CDR3 loop: CSARAETQYF. The CDR3, as DNA: TGCAGTGCTAGAGCCGAGACCCAGTACTTC.

This rearrangement joins TRBV9 to TRBJ2-4, with D perhaps TRBD1 (6 bases). V lost 0 bases and J 11 bases, leaving 15 bases between the germline ends. The germline gives CDR1 SGDLS, CDR2 YYNGEE. The CDR3 length is 14 residues. DNA of the CDR3: TGTGCCAGCAGCGTAGGGGACGCAGGGGTGGTTCAGTACTTC. It encodes CASSVGDAGVVQYF.

This clonotype showed up many times. The V call is TRBV4-1, the J call TRBJ2-1, with 9 nucleotides matching TRBD2. The CDR3 is 15 amino acids. Looked up from germline, CDR1 is MGHRA and CDR2 is YSYEKL. J lost 7 bases, V lost 6 bases, and 10 bases had no gene match. CDR3 protein: CASSPTPTSGNEQFF. The DNA of the CDR3 is TGCGCCAGCAGTCCTACCCCGACTAGCGGAAATGAGCAGTTCTTC.

This clonotype was seen at least ten times. The V and J genes are TRBV20-1 and TRBJ2-1; D gene uncertain. This CDR3 contains 13 residues. CDR1 is DFQATT and CDR2 is SNEGSKA in the germline V gene (reference sequence). V was trimmed by 3 bases and J by 5 bases, leaving 11 bases between them. The CDR3, as DNA: TGCAGTGCTAGTAACCGCCCCGACAATGAGCAGTTCTTC. It yields the protein CSASNRPDNEQFF.

Ten or more counts support this clonotype. This chain links TRBV19 with TRBJ2-2; no firm D call. There are 11 residues in the CDR3. Germline CDR1 reads LNHDA; CDR2 reads SQIVND (reference sequence). V lost 10 bases to trimming and J lost 6 bases, with 9 bases between them. The chain's CDR3 is CATSTPGELFF. The DNA for the CDR3 is TGTGCCACGAGTACCCCCGGGGAGCTGTTTTTT.

This clonotype was counted only a few times. The chain is built from TRBV6-5 and TRBJ2-7; TRBD2 aligns across 9 bases. This CDR3 contains 15 residues. V was pared by 6 bases and J by 4 bases, with 10 bases of the junction left unmatched. Per germline, CDR1 MNHEY and CDR2 SVGAGI. The CDR3 loop is CASRGGGLARYEQYF. The DNA of the CDR3 is TGTGCCAGCAGGGGGGGAGGACTAGCGAGATACGAGCAGTACTTC.

V and J are TRBV28 and TRBJ2-7; a weak D match, TRBD1 (6 bases). Germline CDR1 is MDHEN and CDR2 is SYDVKM. Trimming pared 5 bases from V and 2 bases from J, leaving 13 bases between. The CDR3 extends over 14 amino acids. The CDR3 nucleotides are TGTGCCAGCAGTCGGGTACAGGGTCCCTACGAGCAGTACTTC. Protein: CASSRVQGPYEQYF.

This clonotype was seen repeatedly, ten times or more. The chain links TRBV27 to TRBJ2-5; TRBD2 matches at 11 bases. Germline values: CDR1 MNHEY, CDR2 SMNVEV (reference sequence). The CDR3 is 14 amino acids. V lost 6 bases to trimming and J lost 4 bases; unmatched junction nucleotides: 4. The CDR3 DNA is TGTGCCAGCAGAAGAACTAGCGGGAGAGAGACCCAGTACTTC. It yields the protein CASRRTSGRETQYF.

The CDR3 spells CSAWELAEHNEQFF. The CDR3, as DNA: TGCAGTGCCTGGGAACTAGCGGAGCACAATGAGCAGTTCTTC. The chain uses TRBV20-1 and TRBJ2-1, with 8 nucleotides matching TRBD2. V shed 6 bases, J shed 5 bases, and the junction held 9 bases outside the gene matches. This CDR3 comprises 14 residues. Per germline, CDR1 DFQATT and CDR2 SNEGSKA (reference sequence).

This clonotype showed up many times. This chain links TRBV20-1 with TRBJ2-3; 12 nucleotides agree with TRBD2. The ends lost 6 bases at V and 0 bases at J; junction bases unmatched: 7. The CDR3 totals 16 residues. The germline V gene encodes CDR1 DFQATT and CDR2 SNEGSKA (reference sequence). The CDR3 loop reads CSASTSGSASTDTQYF. As DNA, the CDR3 is TGCAGTGCGTCGACTAGCGGGAGCGCTAGCACAGATACGCAGTATTTT.

The chain links TRBV2 to TRBJ2-1; TRBD2 agrees at 9 bases. Germline V gene lookup returns CDR1 SNHLY and CDR2 FYNNEI. The CDR3 has 14 residues. J was trimmed by 7 bases and V by 6 bases; bases with no gene match: 7. The DNA for the CDR3 is TGTGCCAGCAGCAGGACTAGCGTGCAGAATGAGCAGTTCTTC. Protein product: CASSRTSVQNEQFF.

In this sample, this clonotype turned up a few times. The genes are TRBV4-2 and TRBJ2-1, with TRBD2 matching over 8 bases. Losses at the gene ends were 0 bases for V and 0 bases for J; bases not matched to a gene: 1. From germline, CDR1 is LGHNA and CDR2 YNFKEQ. This CDR3 spans 16 amino acids. The CDR3: CASSQDTSGSYNEQFF. CDR3 coding DNA: TGTGCCAGCAGCCAAGATACTAGCGGCTCCTACAATGAGCAGTTCTTC.

The sample holds many counts of this clonotype. V and J are TRBV29-1 and TRBJ2-5, with D tentatively TRBD2 (5 bases). Trimming removed 3 bases from V and 4 bases from J, with 6 bases in between. CDR3 length: 11 residues. Looked up from germline, CDR1 is SQVTM and CDR2 is ANQGSEA. This CDR3 reads CSVDEGETQYF. CDR3 sequence (DNA): TGCAGCGTTGACGAGGGAGAGACCCAGTACTTC.

The sample holds a few counts of this clonotype. This chain links TRBV6-6 with TRBJ1-5; D gene ambiguous. This CDR3 has 16 residues. Germline CDR1 reads MNHNY; CDR2 reads SVGAGI (reference sequence). Trimming left V 6 bases short and J 0 bases short, with 15 bases between. The CDR3 DNA follows: TGTGCCAGCAGGCCACGCCCGGGCCGTAGCAATCAGCCCCAGCATTTT. This gives the protein CASRPRPGRSNQPQHF.

This clonotype was counted ten times or more. The chain employs TRBV7-9 and TRBJ1-1; D gene unclear. Trimming took 4 bases from V and 9 from J, leaving 9 bases between them. CDR1 is SEHNR, CDR2 FQNEAQ, per germline (reference sequence). The CDR3 sequence is 11 residues long. CDR3 in amino acids: CASSWTTQAFF. The CDR3 DNA follows: TGTGCCAGCAGCTGGACCACACAAGCTTTCTTT.

The table lists this clonotype with a few counts. The chain carries TRBV10-3 and TRBJ2-1; TRBD2 matches 15 bases. CDR1 and CDR2 from the germline V gene are ENHRY and SYGVKD. This CDR3 comprises 19 residues. Unmatched junction bases numbered 3, after V lost 0 bases and J lost 0 bases. The CDR3 sequence: CAISESGTSGRSSYNEQFF. In DNA, the CDR3 is TGTGCCATCAGTGAGTCAGGGACTAGCGGGAGGTCCTCCTACAATGAGCAGTTCTTC.

This clonotype has more than one count but fewer than ten. This rearrangement joins TRBV6-1 to TRBJ1-1, with 8 bases identical to TRBD1. The V gene end was trimmed by 6 bases and the J gene end by 1 base; junction bases not matched to a gene: 10. The germline V gene encodes CDR1 MNHNS and CDR2 SASEGT. The CDR3 extends over 16 amino acids. CDR3 DNA: TGTGCCAGCAGGCTCCGGACAGGGCGGAGGAACACTGAAGCTTTCTTT. It yields the protein CASRLRTGRRNTEAFF.

This chain joins TRBV4-2 and TRBJ1-5, with D possibly being TRBD1 (5 bases). This CDR3 comprises 15 residues. Germline CDR1 and CDR2: LGHNA and YNFKEQ. Deletions cut 2 bases from V and 5 bases from J, with 13 bases between. CDR3 in amino acids: CASSQYRGVYQPQHF. In DNA, the CDR3 is TGTGCCAGCAGCCAATATCGAGGGGTGTATCAGCCCCAGCATTTT.

This clonotype was found many times. The chain carries TRBV28 and TRBJ2-1; 9 bases are a match to TRBD1. The CDR3 is made up of 17 amino acids. J gave up 0 bases and V 6 bases, and 9 bases lay outside the gene matches. The germline V gene has CDR1 MDHEN and CDR2 SYDVKM. CDR3 protein: CASRPTGGGYSYNEQFF. CDR3 bases: TGTGCCAGCAGACCGACAGGGGGAGGCTACTCCTACAATGAGCAGTTCTTC.

This clonotype was seen only a few times. The V call is TRBV4-3, the J call TRBJ1-5; a possible D gene is TRBD1 (6 bases). Between the trimmed V and J ends, which lost 0 bases and 6 bases, there was a span of 12 bases. Germline CDR1 reads LGHNA; CDR2 reads YSLEER. This CDR3 is 15 amino acids long. The CDR3 is CASSQDGLRGQPQHF. In DNA form, the CDR3 reads TGCGCCAGCAGCCAAGACGGGCTCAGGGGTCAGCCCCAGCATTTT.

The chain links TRBV5-1 to TRBJ2-5; 10 bases line up with TRBD2. Germline CDR1 and CDR2: SGHRS and YFSETQ. The trim removed 5 bases at V and 5 bases at J, leaving 12 bases unmatched. The CDR3 is 16 amino acids. In DNA form, the CDR3 reads TGCGCCAGCAGACTAGCGGGATCCGGGCGACTTGAGACCCAGTACTTC. Translating gives CASRLAGSGRLETQYF. The full variable domain, with the rest looked up from reference TRBV5-1 and TRBJ2-5, is KAGVTQTPRYLIKTRGQQVTLSCSPISGHRSVSWYQQTPGQGLQFLFEYFSETQRNKGNFPGRFSGRQFSNSRSEMNVSTLELGDSALYLCASRLAGSGRLETQYFGPGTRLLVL.

In its sample, this clonotype was seen a few times. For the CDR3, the DNA is TGTGCCAGCAGCTTCTATCCCTCGACTAGCGGGAGGGCCAGCACCGGGGAGCTGTTTTTT. Its protein product is CASSFYPSTSGRASTGELFF. The V call is TRBV7-9, the J call TRBJ2-2; TRBD2 matches at 14 bases. The CDR3 has 20 amino acids. The V segment lost 3 bases and the J segment 4 bases; nucleotides outside the gene matches: 13. Germline CDR1 reads SEHNR; CDR2 reads FQNEAQ (reference sequence).

The CDR3 sequence: CASRMTGRRSPLHF. The CDR3 nucleotides read TGTGCCAGCAGAATGACAGGGCGAAGATCACCCCTCCACTTT. The rearrangement joins TRBV6-5 to TRBJ1-6; TRBD1 aligns across 7 bases. Germline assignment: CDR1 MNHEY and CDR2 SVGAGI. This CDR3 comprises 14 residues. With V trimmed by 6 bases and J by 10 bases, 9 bases remained unmatched.

This chain connects TRBV2 to TRBJ2-7, with TRBD2 matching 13 bases. CDR1 and CDR2 (germline): SNHLY, FYNNEI. The CDR3 length is 18 residues. V was clipped by 5 bases and J by 0 bases; unmatched bases: 10. The CDR3 sequence: CASSTPGTSGIDSYEQYF. The CDR3 bases are TGTGCCAGCAGTACACCAGGGACTAGCGGGATCGACTCCTACGAGCAGTACTTC.

This clonotype came up many times. The CDR3 here is CASSLPLAGGSYEQYF. CDR3 DNA: TGTGCCAGCAGTTTACCACTAGCGGGAGGGTCCTACGAGCAGTACTTC. The chain combines TRBV28 with TRBJ2-7; 13 bases line up with TRBD2. Germline V lookup: CDR1 MDHEN, CDR2 SYDVKM. This CDR3 has 16 residues. V gave up 2 bases and J gave up 1 base; unmatched junction bases: 2. Full variable domain (remainder filled in from reference TRBV28 and TRBJ2-7): DVKVTQSSRYLVKRTGEKVFLECVQDMDHENMFWYRQDPGLGLRLIYFSYDVKMKEKGDIPEGYSVSREKKERFSLILESASTNQTSMYLCASSLPLAGGSYEQYFGPGTRLTVT.

The chain employs TRBV24-1 and TRBJ2-2; D is unclear. The length of the CDR3 is 14 residues. Trimming took off 6 bases at V and 5 bases at J, with 12 bases between the two ends. Germline CDR1 KGHDR, CDR2 SFDVKD. CDR3 sequence: CATSNRLGTGELFF. Here the CDR3 DNA reads TGTGCCACCAGTAACCGCCTAGGGACCGGGGAGCTGTTTTTT.